Below, one T cell receptor beta chain is given with its context. Its binding antigen is unknown. No much larger clonotype is one base removed from it; base qualities were not supplied. For sequencing of the TCRbeta CDR3 region, genomic DNA was extracted from the sorted cells. TCRbeta CDR3 regions were sequenced using the immunoSEQ Assay. In its TCRdb copy, this immuneACCESS table keeps in-frame sequences only and misses some clones. Where compared with another copy, unresolved V genes explain less than half of these, and the others have no known cause. This sample comprises just under 75,000 clones, 92% of them detected only once. Of the sample, about 0.45% falls within the top ten clones. Patients with a history of autoimmune disease or receiving systemic immunosuppression were excluded from the trial. Peripheral blood for TCR sequencing was drawn from every dose cohort at baseline, at cycle 4 day 1 and at cycle 7 day 1. Samples came from an open-label, multicenter, first-in-human phase I dose-escalation trial of ivuxolimab. Adults with locally advanced or metastatic melanoma, renal cell, hepatocellular, or head and neck squamous cell carcinoma were enrolled in the trial. CD4+ and CD8+ T cells were sorted separately from peripheral blood before TCR sequencing.

The data belong to a study of OX40 agonist ivuxolimab in advanced cancers. Turning to the overall study: The costimulatory receptor OX40 (CD134) was targeted by ivuxolimab, a fully human IgG2 agonistic monoclonal antibody. Prior anti-PD-1, anti-PD-L1 or anti-CTLA-4 therapy was permitted, and checkpoint inhibitors had been received by 30% to 40% of dose-escalation patients. The point of sequencing TCRbeta in the periphery was to test whether ivuxolimab changed TCR sequence diversity and drove clonal T-cell expansion. The paper reports the monotherapy dose-escalation portion (N of about 51 patients) of the phase I ivuxolimab trial. Among the approximately 50 dose-escalation patients, around 20 had hepatocellular carcinoma, 15 or so melanoma, 9 renal cell carcinoma and 9 head and neck cancer. In the dose-escalation cohort, 65% to 85% of patients were male, and the mean age was around 65 years with a range of roughly 23 to 90. Intravenous ivuxolimab was administered to patients every 2 weeks at six dose levels: 0.01, 0.1, 0.3, 1.5, 3 and 10 mg/kg. Partial responses were achieved by three dose-escalation patients, of whom one had hepatocellular carcinoma and two had cutaneous melanoma. Results the study describes overall, beyond this receptor: At doses from 0.1 to 3.0 mg/kg, clonal expansion was seen in both CD4+ and CD8+ blood T cells between baseline and week 6. Partial responders in the 0.1-3.0 mg/kg groups had among the lowest normalized peripheral clonal expansion, especially among CD8+ T cells. After ivuxolimab, more expanded clones were found on average in CD8+ T cells than in CD4+ T cells. The antigen specificity of the peripheral T cells that underwent clonal expansion was not determined. Low levels of normalized T-cell clonal expansion were also seen in some patients who did not respond.

The germline V gene (reference sequence) gives CDR1 as LNHDA and CDR2 as SQIVND. Clipping removes 4 bases from V and 1 base from J, with 3 as the unmatched junction base count. Spanning cysteine to phenylalanine, the CDR3 consists of 14 amino acids. Left in the record is the CDR3 DNA by itself, 42 bases read in frame from the first base. The source of this sequence is an adult with an advanced solid tumor such as melanoma, head and neck, liver or kidney cancer. This specimen consisted of CD4+ or CD8+ T cells sorted from blood, obtained in a trial of the OX40 agonist ivuxolimab. The sequence is built from TRBV19 and TRBJ1-1; TRBD1 fits 7 bases in the junction. CDR3 sequence: CASSTRQGNTEAFF. The DNA sequence is as follows: TGTGCCAGTAGTACCCGACAGGGGAACACTGAAGCTTTCTTT.